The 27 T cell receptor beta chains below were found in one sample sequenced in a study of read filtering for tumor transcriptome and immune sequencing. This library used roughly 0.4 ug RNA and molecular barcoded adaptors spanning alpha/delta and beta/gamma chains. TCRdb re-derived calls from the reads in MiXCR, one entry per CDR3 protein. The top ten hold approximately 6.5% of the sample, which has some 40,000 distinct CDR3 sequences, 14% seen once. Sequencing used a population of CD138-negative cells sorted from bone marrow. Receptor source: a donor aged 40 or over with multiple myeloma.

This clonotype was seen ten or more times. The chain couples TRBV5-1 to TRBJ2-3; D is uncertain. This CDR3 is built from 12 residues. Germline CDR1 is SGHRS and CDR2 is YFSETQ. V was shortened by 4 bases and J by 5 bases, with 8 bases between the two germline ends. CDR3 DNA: TGCGCCAGCAGCGACCAAGGAGATACGCAGTATTTT. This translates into CASSDQGDTQYF.

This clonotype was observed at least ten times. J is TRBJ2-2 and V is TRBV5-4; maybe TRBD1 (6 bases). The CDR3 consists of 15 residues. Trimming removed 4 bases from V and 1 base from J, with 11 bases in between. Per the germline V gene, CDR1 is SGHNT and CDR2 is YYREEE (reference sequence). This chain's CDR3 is CASSRSTGNTGELFF. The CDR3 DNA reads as TGTGCCAGCAGCAGATCGACAGGGAACACCGGGGAGCTGTTTTTT. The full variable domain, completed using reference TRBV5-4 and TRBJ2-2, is ETGVTQSPTHLIKTRGQQVTLRCSSQSGHNTVSWYQQALGQGPQFIFQYYREEENGRGNFPPRFSGLQFPNYSSELNVNALELDDSALYLCASSRSTGNTGELFFGEGSRLTVL.

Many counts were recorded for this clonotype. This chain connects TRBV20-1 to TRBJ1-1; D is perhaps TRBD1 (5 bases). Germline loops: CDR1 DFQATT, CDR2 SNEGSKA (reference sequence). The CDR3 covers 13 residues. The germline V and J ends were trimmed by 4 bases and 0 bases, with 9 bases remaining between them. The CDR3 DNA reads TGCAGTGCTAACGGGGGAATGAACACTGAAGCTTTCTTT. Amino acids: CSANGGMNTEAFF.

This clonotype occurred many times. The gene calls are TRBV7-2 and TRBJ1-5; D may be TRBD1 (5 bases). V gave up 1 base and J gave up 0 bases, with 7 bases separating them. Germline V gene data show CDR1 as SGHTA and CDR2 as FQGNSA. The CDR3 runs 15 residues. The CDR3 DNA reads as TGTGCCAGCAGCTTAGTGGGGACTAGCAATCAGCCCCAGCATTTT. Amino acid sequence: CASSLVGTSNQPQHF. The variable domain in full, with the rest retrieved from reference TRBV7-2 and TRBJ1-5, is GAGVSQSPSNKVTEKGKDVELRCDPISGHTALYWYRQSLGQGLEFLIYFQGNSAPDKSGLPSDRFSAERTGGSVSTLTIQRTQQEDSAVYLCASSLVGTSNQPQHFGDGTRLSIL.

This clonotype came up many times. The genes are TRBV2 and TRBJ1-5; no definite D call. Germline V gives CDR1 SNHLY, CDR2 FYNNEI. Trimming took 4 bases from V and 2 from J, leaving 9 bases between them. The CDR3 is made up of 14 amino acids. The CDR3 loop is CASSAWIRNQPQHF. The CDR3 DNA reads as TGTGCCAGCAGTGCCTGGATTCGCAATCAGCCCCAGCATTTT.

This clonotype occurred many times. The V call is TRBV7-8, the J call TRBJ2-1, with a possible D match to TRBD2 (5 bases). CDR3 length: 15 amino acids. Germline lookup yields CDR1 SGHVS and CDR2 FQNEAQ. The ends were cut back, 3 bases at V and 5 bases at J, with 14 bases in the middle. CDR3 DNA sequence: TGTGCCAGCAGCTTGGCCGGGGATCGGGACAATGAGCAGTTCTTC. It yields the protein CASSLAGDRDNEQFF.

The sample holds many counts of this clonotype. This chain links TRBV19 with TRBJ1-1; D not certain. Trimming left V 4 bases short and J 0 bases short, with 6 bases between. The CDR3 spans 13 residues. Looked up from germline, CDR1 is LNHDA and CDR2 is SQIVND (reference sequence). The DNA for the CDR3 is TGTGCCAGTAGTACACAGCTGAACACTGAAGCTTTCTTT. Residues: CASSTQLNTEAFF.

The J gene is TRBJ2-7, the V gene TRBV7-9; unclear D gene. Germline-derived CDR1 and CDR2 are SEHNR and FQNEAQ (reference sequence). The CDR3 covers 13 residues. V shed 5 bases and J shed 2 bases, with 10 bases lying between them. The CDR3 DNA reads TGTGCCAGCAGCCAGACGGTTACCTACGAGCAGTACTTC. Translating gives CASSQTVTYEQYF.

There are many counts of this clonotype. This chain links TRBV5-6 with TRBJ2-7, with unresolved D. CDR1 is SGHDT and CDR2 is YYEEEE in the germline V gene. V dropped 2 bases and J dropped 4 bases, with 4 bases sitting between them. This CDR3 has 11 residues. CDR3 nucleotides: TGTGCCAGCAGCTTAAGGTACGAGCAGTACTTC. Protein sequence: CASSLRYEQYF.

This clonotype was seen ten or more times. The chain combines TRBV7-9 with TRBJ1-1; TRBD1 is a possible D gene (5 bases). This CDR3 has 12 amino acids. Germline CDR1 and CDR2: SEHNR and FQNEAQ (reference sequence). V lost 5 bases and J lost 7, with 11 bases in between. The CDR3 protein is CASSPWGGEAFF. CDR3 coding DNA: TGTGCCAGCAGCCCTTGGGGGGGTGAAGCTTTCTTT. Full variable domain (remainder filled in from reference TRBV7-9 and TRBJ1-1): DTGVSQNPRHKITKRGQNVTFRCDPISEHNRLYWYRQTLGQGPEFLTYFQNEAQLEKSRLLSDRFSAERPKGSFSTLEIQRTEQGDSAMYLCASSPWGGEAFFGQGTRLTVV.

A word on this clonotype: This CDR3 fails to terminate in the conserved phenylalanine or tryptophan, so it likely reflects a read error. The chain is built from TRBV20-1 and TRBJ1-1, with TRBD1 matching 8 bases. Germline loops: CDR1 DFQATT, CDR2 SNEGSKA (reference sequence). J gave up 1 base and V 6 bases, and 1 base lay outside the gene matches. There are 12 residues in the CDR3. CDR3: CSADRENTEAFS. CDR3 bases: TGCAGTGCGGACAGGGAGAACACTGAAGCTTTCTCT.

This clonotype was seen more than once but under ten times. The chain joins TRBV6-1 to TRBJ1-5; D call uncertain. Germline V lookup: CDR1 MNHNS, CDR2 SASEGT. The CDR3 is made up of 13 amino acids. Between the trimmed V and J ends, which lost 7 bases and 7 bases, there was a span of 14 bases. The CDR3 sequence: CASTTQSQQPQHF. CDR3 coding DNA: TGTGCCAGCACTACACAGTCTCAGCAGCCCCAGCATTTT.

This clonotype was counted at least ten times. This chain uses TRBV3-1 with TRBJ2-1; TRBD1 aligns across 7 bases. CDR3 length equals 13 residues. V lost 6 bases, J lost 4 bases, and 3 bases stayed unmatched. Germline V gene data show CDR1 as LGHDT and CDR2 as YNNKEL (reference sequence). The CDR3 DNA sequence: TGTGCCAGCAGGGGGACAGTTTACAATGAGCAGTTCTTC. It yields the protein CASRGTVYNEQFF.

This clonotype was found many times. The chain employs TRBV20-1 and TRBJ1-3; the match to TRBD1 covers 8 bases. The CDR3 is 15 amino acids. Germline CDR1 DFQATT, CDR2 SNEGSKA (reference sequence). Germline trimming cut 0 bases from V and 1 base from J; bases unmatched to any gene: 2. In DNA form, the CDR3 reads TGCAGTGCTAGAGAACAGGGGGTATCTGGAAACACCATATATTTT. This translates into CSAREQGVSGNTIYF.

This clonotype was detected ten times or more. The CDR3 bases are TGTGCCAGCAGTGAAAGGCTCCAAGAAACGGTTGAGCAGTACTTC. Translation: CASSERLQETVEQYF. The rearrangement uses TRBV25-1 and TRBJ2-7; D unresolved. The CDR3 extends over 15 amino acids. Trimming pared 2 bases from V and 7 bases from J, leaving 18 bases between. Germline-derived CDR1 and CDR2 are MGHDK and SYGVNS.

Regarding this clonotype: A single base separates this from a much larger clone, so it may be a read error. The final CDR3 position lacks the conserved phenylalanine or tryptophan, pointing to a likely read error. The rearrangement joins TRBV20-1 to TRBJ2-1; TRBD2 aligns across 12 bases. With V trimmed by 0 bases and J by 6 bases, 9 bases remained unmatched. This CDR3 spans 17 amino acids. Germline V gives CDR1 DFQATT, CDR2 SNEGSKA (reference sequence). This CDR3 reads CSARDRRTSGATNEQFS. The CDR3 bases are TGCAGTGCTAGAGATCGCCGGACTAGCGGGGCGACCAATGAGCAGTTCTCC.

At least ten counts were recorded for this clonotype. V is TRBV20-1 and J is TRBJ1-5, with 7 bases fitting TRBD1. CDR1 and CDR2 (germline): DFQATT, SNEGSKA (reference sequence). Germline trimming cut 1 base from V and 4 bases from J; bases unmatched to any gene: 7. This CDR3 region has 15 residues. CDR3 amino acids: CSARARGQYNQPQHF. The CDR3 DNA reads TGCAGTGCTAGAGCCCGGGGACAGTATAATCAGCCCCAGCATTTT.

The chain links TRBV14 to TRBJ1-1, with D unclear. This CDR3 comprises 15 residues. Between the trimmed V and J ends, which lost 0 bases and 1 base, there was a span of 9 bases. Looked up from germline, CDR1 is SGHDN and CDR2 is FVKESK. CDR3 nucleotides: TGTGCCAGCAGCCAAGATAAGGGATCGAACACTGAAGCTTTCTTT. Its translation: CASSQDKGSNTEAFF.

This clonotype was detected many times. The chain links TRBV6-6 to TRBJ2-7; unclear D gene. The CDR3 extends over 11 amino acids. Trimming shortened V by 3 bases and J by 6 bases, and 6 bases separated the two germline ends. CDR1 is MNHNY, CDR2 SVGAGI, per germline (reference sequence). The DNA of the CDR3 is TGTGCCAGCAGTTATGCGAGCGAGCAGTACTTC. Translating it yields CASSYASEQYF.

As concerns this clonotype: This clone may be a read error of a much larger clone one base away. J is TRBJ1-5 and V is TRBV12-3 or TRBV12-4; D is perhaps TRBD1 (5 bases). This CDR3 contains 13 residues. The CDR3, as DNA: TGTGCCAGCAGTTTAACAGGTAATCAGCCCCAGCGTTTT. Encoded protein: CASSLTGNQPQRF.

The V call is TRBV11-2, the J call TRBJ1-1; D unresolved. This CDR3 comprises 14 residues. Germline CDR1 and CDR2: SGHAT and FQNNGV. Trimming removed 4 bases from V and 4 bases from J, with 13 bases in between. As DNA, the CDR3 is TGTGCCAGCAGCTCCAGACAAGGACCCACTGAAGCTTTCTTT. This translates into CASSSRQGPTEAFF.

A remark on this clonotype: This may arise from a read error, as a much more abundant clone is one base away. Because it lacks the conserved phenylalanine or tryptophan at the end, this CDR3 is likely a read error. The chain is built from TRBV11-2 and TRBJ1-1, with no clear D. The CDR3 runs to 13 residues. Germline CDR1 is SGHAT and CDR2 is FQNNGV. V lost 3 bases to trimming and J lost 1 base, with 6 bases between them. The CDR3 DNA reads TGTGCCAGCAGCTTCGGGTGGAACACTGAAGCTTTCCTT. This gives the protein CASSFGWNTEAFL.

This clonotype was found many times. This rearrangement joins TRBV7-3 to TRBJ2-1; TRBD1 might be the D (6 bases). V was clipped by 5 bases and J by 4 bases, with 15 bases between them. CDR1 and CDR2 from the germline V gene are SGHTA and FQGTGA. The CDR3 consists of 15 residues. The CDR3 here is CASSLTGSRYNEQFF. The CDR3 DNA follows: TGTGCCAGCAGCCTTACAGGGAGTAGGTACAATGAGCAGTTCTTC.

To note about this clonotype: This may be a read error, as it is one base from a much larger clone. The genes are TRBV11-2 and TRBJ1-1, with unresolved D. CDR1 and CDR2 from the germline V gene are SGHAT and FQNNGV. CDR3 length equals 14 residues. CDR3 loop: CASSTQTVNTEASF. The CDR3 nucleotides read TGTGCCAGCAGCACCCAAACAGTGAACACTGAAGCTTCCTTT.

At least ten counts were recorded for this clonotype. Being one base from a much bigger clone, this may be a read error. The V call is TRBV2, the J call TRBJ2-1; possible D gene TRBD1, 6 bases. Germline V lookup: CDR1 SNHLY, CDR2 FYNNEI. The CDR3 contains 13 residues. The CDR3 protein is CAIGGDNYKEQFF. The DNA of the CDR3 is TGTGCCATCGGTGGGGACAACTACAAGGAGCAGTTCTTC. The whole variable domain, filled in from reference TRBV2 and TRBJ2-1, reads EPEVTQTPSHQVTQMGQEVILRCVPISNHLYFYWYRQILGQKVEFLVSFYNNEISEKSEIFDDQFSVERPDGSNFTLKIRSTKLEDSAMYFCAIGGDNYKEQFFGPGTRLTVL.

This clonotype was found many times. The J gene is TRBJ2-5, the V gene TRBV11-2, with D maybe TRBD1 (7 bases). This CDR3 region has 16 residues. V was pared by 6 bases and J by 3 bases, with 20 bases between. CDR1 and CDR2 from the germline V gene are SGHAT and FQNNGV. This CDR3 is CASRSPGRGAEETQYF. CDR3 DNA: TGTGCCAGCAGAAGTCCAGGCAGGGGGGCAGAAGAGACCCAGTACTTC.

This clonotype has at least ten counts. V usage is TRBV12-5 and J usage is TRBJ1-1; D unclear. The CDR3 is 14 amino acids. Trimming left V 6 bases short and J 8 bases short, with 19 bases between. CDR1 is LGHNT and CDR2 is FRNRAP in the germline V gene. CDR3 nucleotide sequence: TGTGCTAGTGGATTACGGGAGCCCCGGACCGAAGCTTTCTTT. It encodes CASGLREPRTEAFF. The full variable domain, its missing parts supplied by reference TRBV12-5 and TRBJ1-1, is DARVTQTPRHKVTEMGQEVTMRCQPILGHNTVFWYRQTMMQGLELLAYFRNRAPLDDSGMPKDRFSAEMPDATLATLKIQPSEPRDSAVYFCASGLREPRTEAFFGQGTRLTVV.